This T cell receptor beta chain was documented in a study of cytomegalovirus exposure and HLA in healthy donors. Study outcomes and limitations: The listing of roughly 160 TCR beta chains classed them as cytomegalovirus-associated. Analysis performed later showed TCR beta chains linked to HLA being more clonally expanded than equally common others.

In the case of this clone: Its target is not known.

The CDR3 loop spans 15 amino acids. V lost 4 bases, J lost 3 bases, and 13 bases lay in between. Germline V CDR1 and CDR2: SGHVS, FQNEAQ. The PCR was carried out with 60 Vbeta primers and 13 Jbeta primers. Profiled with immunoSEQ multiplex PCR; TCRdb holds only in-frame clones, not every one. The sample holds over 130,000 clones, over 60% seen once. The sample consisted of PBMCs. The origin of this receptor is a woman aged 55-70 years in good health and CMV-seronegative. The V call is TRBV7-8, the J call TRBJ2-4; D is perhaps TRBD2 (7 bases). CDR3 protein: CASSSRGAVKNIQYF. As DNA, the CDR3 is TGTGCCAGCAGCTCCCGGGGGGCTGTCAAAAACATTCAGTACTTC.